This TCR beta chain comes out of a study of blood T cell repertoires in COVID-19. Whole-study context: COVID-19 samples, acute and convalescent, were from the United States, Italy and Spain. Sample material is recorded as cDNA or gDNA derived from T cells, B-cell-depleted T cells, or PBMCs.

The authors' processing: Reference gene primer amplification in the assay estimated nucleated cell counts. Only in-frame clones appear in the TCRdb table, and some are missing; sequencing was by immunoSEQ multiplex PCR. The D gene and trimming were derived from the DNA, and the V and J assignments and clone size from that table. The top ten hold roughly 5% of the sample, which has tens of thousands of clones, around 86% seen once. This CDR3 has 15 amino acids. V gave up 5 bases and J gave up 8 bases, with 18 bases separating them. The germline gives CDR1 WSHSY, CDR2 SAAADI. This clonotype originated in an elderly woman with acute or convalescent COVID-19. The chain is built from TRBV10-2 and TRBJ1-4; the D gene is possibly TRBD1 (5 bases). The sample taken for sequencing was peripheral blood. The CDR3 spells CASSRAGGGMEKLFF. CDR3 sequence (DNA): TGCGCCAGCAGTCGAGCAGGCGGGGGTATGGAAAAACTGTTTTTT.